The source of this T cell receptor (beta chain) is a study of blood T cell repertoires in COVID-19. Overall study context: Collection of acute and convalescent COVID-19 samples took place in the United States, Italy and Spain. PBMCs, B-cell-depleted T cells, or T cells were the source of the cDNA or gDNA that made up the material.

This clone was observed once. Per the original methods: Reference gene primer amplification gave estimated nucleated cell counts. The table came from immunoSEQ multiplex PCR; TCRdb's copy has only in-frame clones and leaves some out. V and J calls and clone size are copied from that table; D and trimming were computed from the DNA. The sample lists some 200,000 clones, 92% occurring once. Germline lookup yields CDR1 MDHEN and CDR2 SYDVKM. With 4 bases removed from V and 7 bases from J, the gap between germline ends came to 16 bases. CDR3 size: 14 residues. The source material was peripheral blood. The TCR was taken from a man under 40 with acute or convalescent COVID-19. The rearrangement joins TRBV28 to TRBJ2-5; perhaps TRBD2 as D (5 bases). DNA of the CDR3: TGTGCCAGCAGTTCCGGAGGTGCTGGCTCGACCCAGTACTTC. It codes for CASSSGGAGSTQYF.